This T cell receptor (beta chain) was identified in a study of blood T cell repertoires in COVID-19 (dated by TCRdb to the early 2020s). Looking at the study overall: Samples from collaborators originated in the United States, Italy and Spain and spanned both the acute and convalescent phases of COVID-19. The material from the prospective study consisted of cDNA or gDNA derived from T cells, B-cell-depleted T cells, or PBMCs. Deeply sampled blood TCRbeta repertoires from subjects exposed to, actively infected with, or recovered from COVID-19 were included in the dataset. The repertoires were released in a freely available public database meant as a resource for research on the immune response to SARS-CoV-2. A de-identified subject ID, COVID-19 status, age in years and sex were almost always included in the sample metadata. Where available, HLA class I and class II types were obtained from metadata supplied by the sample provider rather than from assay-based typing. The samples were drawn from the first 160 participants of the ongoing ImmuneRACE study and from over a thousand subjects provided by 6 global collaborators.

The V and J ends are trimmed by 1 base and 1 base, leaving 5 bases between them. The CDR3 holds 13 amino acids from the cysteine to the phenylalanine. Only the CDR3 portion is preserved as DNA: 39 bases, with reading frame beginning at the first base. For CDR1 and CDR2, the germline V gene lists SGHRS and YFSETQ. TCRbeta CDR3 regions were amplified from genomic DNA using the immunoSEQ Assay, a bias-controlled multiplex PCR. As for how the authors treated the data: Nucleated cell counts per sample were estimated from amplification of reference gene primers within the assay. To quantify the absolute abundance of each unique TCRbeta CDR3 rearrangement, sequence reads were collapsed and filtered. For each sample, productive Simpson clonality was calculated as the square root of Simpson's diversity index over productive rearrangements. The immuneACCESS repertoire file appears here via TCRdb, limited to in-frame rearrangements. These files lack a portion of the clones; in checked studies, under half of the deficit traces to unresolved V genes, and the cause of the others is not known. The V and J calls and clone size were taken over from that table, and D and trimming were inferred from the DNA. Counted in this sample were around 140,000 clones; approximately 89% of them appeared once. Clones ranked in the top ten supply under 2% of the sample.

Comment on this clone: Its recognized antigen is unknown. No base quality values were provided; no much bigger clone lies one nucleotide off.

Study-wide conclusions, independent of this receptor: How much clinical and demographic metadata was included differed by source and by participant, and the metadata was provided uncurated.

Whole blood was collected in K2EDTA tubes by collaborating institutions according to the institutions' own protocols. For TCRbeta analysis, collaborators shipped samples in one of three forms: frozen whole blood, isolated PBMCs, or DNA extracted from either of those sample types. The sequence was obtained from a human donor in a cohort sampled during active COVID-19. The material sequenced was peripheral blood. This chain joins TRBV5-1 to TRBJ1-2; the D gene identity is not certain. The CDR3 corresponds to CASSLYGNYGYTF. The sequenced DNA: TGCGCCAGCAGCTTGTACGGTAACTATGGCTACACCTTC.